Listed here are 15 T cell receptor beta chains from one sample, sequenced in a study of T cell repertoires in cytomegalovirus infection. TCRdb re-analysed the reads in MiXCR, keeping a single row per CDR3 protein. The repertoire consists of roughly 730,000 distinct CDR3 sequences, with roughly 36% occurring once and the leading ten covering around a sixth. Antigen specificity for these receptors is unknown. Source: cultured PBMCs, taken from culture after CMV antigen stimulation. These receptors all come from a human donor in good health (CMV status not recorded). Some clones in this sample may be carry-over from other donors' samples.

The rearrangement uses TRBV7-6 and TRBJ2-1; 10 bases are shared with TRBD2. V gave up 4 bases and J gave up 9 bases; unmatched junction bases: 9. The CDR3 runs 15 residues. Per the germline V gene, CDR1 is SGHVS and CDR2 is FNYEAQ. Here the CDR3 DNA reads TGTGCCAGCAGCTGGGAAGCGGGGGGGCAAGGTGAGCAGTTCTTC. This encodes CASSWEAGGQGEQFF. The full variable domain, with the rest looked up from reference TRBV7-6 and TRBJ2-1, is GAGVSQSPRYKVTKRGQDVALRCDPISGHVSLYWYRQALGQGPEFLTYFNYEAQQDKSGLPNDRFSAERPEGSISTLTIQRTEQRDSAMYRCASSWEAGGQGEQFFGPGTRLTVL.

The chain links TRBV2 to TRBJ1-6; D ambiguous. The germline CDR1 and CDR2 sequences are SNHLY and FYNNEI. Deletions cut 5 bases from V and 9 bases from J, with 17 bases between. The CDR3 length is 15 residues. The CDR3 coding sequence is TGTGCCAGCAGTAGCGACATAAGTAAAGGTTCACCCCTCCACTTT. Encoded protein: CASSSDISKGSPLHF.

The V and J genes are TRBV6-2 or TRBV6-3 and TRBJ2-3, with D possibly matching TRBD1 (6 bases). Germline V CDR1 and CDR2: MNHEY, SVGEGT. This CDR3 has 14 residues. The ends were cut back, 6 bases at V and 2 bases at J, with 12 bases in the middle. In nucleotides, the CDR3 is TGTGCCAGCAGCAAGGACAGCAACACAGATACGCAGTATTTT. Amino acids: CASSKDSNTDTQYF.

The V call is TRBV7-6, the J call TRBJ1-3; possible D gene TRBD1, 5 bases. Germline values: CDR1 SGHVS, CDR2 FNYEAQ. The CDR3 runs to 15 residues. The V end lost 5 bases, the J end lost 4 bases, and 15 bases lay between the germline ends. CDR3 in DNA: TGTGCCAGCAGCCATCCCCCAGGGAGGGGAAACACCATATATTTT. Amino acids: CASSHPPGRGNTIYF.

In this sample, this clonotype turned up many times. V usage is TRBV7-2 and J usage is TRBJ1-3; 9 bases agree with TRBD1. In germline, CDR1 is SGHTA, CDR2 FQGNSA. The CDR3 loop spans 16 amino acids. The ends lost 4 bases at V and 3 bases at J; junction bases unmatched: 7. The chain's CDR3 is CASSSTVTGGGNTIYF. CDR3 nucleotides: TGTGCCAGCAGCTCCACTGTGACAGGGGGTGGAAACACCATATATTTT.

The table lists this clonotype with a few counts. CDR3 in DNA: TGTGCCAGCAGCCCTGATGCTGGGGCGGCGAACACCGGGGAGCTGTTTTTT. Encoded protein: CASSPDAGAANTGELFF. The chain has TRBV11-2 and TRBJ2-2; D may be TRBD1 (5 bases). V lost 5 bases to trimming and J lost 0 bases, with 16 bases between them. This CDR3 comprises 17 residues. Germline-derived CDR1 and CDR2 are SGHAT and FQNNGV.

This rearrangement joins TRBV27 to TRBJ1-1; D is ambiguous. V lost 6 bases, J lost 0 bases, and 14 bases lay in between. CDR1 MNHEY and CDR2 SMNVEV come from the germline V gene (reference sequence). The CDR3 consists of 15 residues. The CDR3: CASRSLMGVNTEAFF. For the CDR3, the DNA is TGTGCCAGCAGGAGCTTGATGGGCGTGAACACTGAAGCTTTCTTT.

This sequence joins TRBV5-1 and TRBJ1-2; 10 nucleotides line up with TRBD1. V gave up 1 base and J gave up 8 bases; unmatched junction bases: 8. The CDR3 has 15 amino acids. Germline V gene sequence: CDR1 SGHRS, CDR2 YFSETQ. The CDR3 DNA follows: TGCGCCAGCAGCTTGACCCGACAGGGGGCGGGAGGCTACACCTTC. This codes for CASSLTRQGAGGYTF.

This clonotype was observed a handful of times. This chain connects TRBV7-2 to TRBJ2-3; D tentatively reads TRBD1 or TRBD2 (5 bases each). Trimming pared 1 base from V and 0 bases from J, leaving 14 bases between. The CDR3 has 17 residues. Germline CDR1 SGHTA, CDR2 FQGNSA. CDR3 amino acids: CASSLVAVGPSTDTQYF. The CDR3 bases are TGTGCCAGCAGCTTAGTAGCAGTGGGACCTAGCACAGATACGCAGTATTTT.

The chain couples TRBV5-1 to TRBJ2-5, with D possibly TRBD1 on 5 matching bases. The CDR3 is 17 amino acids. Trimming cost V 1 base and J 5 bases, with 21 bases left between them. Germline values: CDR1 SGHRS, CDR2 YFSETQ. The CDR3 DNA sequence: TGCGCCAGCAGCTTGATAAGGGATCACAGGATACGCGAGACCCAGTACTTC. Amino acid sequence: CASSLIRDHRIRETQYF.

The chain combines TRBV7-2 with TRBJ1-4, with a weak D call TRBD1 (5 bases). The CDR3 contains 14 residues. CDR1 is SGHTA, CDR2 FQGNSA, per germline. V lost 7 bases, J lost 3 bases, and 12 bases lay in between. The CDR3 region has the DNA TGTGCCAGCATTCCCCAGGGTGCTAATGAAAAACTGTTTTTT. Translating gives CASIPQGANEKLFF.

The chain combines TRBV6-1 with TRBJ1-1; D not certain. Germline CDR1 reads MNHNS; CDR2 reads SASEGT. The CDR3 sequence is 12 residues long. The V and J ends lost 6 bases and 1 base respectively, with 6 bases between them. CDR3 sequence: CASRSSNTEAFF. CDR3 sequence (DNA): TGTGCCAGCAGATCCTCGAACACTGAAGCTTTCTTT.

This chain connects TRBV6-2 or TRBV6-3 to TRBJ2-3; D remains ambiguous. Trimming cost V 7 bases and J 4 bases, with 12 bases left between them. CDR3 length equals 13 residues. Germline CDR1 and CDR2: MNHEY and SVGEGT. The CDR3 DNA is TGTGCCAGCATGAACCCAGCGCCAGATACGCAGTATTTT. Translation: CASMNPAPDTQYF.

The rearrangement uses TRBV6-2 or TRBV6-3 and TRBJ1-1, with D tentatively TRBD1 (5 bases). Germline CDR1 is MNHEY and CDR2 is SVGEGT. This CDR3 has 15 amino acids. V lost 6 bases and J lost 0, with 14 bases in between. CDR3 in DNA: TGTGCCAGCAGACCCCGACAGAATGTGAACACTGAAGCTTTCTTT. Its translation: CASRPRQNVNTEAFF.

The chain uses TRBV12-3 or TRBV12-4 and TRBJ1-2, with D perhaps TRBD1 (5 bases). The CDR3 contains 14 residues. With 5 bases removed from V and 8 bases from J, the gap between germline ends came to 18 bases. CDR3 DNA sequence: TGTGCCAGCAGTCCGGGGACCGCCTGGGGCGGCTACACCTTC. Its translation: CASSPGTAWGGYTF.